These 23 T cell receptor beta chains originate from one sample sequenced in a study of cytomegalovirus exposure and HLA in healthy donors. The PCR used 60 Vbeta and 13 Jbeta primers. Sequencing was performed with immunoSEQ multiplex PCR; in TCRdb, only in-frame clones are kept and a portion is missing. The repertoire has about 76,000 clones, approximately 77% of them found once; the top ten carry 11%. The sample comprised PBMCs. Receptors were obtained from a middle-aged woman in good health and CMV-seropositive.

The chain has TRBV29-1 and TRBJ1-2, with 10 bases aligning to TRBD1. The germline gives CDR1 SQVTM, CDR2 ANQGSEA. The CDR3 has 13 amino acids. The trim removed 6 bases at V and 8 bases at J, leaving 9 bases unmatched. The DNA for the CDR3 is TGCAGCGTGTCCTCCGGGACAGGGGACGGCTACACCTTC. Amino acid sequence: CSVSSGTGDGYTF.

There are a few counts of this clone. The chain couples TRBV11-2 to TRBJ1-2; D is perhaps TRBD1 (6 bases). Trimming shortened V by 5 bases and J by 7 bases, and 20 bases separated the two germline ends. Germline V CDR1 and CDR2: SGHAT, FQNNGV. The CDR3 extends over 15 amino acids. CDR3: CASSPQGPGQSGYTF. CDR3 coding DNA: TGTGCCAGCAGCCCCCAGGGGCCCGGTCAAAGTGGCTACACCTTC.

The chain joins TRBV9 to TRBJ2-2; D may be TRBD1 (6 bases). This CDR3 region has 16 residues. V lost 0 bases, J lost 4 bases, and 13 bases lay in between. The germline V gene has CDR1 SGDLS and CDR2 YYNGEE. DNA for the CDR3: TGTGCCAGCAGCGTAGTCGGGACACCTATCACCGGGGAGCTGTTTTTT. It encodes CASSVVGTPITGELFF. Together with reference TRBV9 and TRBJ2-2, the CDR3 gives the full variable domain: DSGVTQTPKHLITATGQRVTLRCSPRSGDLSVYWYQQSLDQGLQFLIQYYNGEERAKGNILERFSAQQFPDLHSELNLSSLELGDSALYFCASSVVGTPITGELFFGEGSRLTVL.

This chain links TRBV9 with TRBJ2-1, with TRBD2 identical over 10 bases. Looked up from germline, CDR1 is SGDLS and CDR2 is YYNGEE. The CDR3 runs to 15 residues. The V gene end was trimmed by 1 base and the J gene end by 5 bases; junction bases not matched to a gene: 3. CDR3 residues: CASSVMGTSDNEQFF. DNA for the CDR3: TGTGCCAGCAGCGTAATGGGGACTAGCGACAATGAGCAGTTCTTC.

CDR3: CASSQQGVNSPLHF. The DNA of the CDR3 is TGTGCCAGCAGTCAACAGGGGGTGAATTCACCCCTCCACTTT. The chain carries TRBV27 and TRBJ1-6; 8 positions match TRBD1. From germline, CDR1 is MNHEY and CDR2 SMNVEV (reference sequence). CDR3 length: 14 amino acids. Germline trimming cut 5 bases from V and 7 bases from J; bases unmatched to any gene: 4.

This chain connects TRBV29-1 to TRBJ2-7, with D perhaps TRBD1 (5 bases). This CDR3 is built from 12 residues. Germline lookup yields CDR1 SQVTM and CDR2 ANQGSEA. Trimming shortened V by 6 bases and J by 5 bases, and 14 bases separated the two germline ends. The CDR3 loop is CSVIQGFDEQYF. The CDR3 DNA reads TGCAGCGTAATCCAGGGTTTCGACGAGCAGTACTTC.

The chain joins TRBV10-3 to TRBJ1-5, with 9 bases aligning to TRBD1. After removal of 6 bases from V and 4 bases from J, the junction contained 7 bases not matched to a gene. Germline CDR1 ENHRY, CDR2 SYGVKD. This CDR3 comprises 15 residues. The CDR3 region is CAISAGQGINQPQHF. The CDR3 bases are TGTGCCATCAGCGCCGGACAGGGGATAAATCAGCCCCAGCATTTT.

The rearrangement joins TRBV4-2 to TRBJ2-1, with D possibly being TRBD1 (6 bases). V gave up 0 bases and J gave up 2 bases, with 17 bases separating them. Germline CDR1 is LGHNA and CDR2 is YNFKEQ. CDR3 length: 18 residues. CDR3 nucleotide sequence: TGTGCCAGCAGCCAAGAAGACAGGACCCCGGGGCCCTACAATGAGCAGTTCTTC. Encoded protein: CASSQEDRTPGPYNEQFF.

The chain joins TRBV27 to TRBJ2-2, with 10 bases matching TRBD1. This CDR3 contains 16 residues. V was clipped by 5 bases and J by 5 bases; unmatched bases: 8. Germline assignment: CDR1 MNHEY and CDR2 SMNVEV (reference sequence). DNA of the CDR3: TGTGCCAGCAGTCCCCTTCCGGGACAGGGGACCGGGGAGCTGTTTTTT. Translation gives CASSPLPGQGTGELFF.

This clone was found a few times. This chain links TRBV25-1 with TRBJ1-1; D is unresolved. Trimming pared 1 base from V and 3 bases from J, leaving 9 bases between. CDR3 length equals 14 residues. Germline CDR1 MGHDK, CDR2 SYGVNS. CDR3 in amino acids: CASSELEEHTEAFF. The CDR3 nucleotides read TGTGCCAGCAGTGAATTGGAGGAGCACACTGAAGCTTTCTTT. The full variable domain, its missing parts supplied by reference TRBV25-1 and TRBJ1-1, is EADIYQTPRYLVIGTGKKITLECSQTMGHDKMYWYQQDPGMELHLIHYSYGVNSTEKGDLSSESTVSRIRTEHFPLTLESARPSHTSQYLCASSELEEHTEAFFGQGTRLTVV.

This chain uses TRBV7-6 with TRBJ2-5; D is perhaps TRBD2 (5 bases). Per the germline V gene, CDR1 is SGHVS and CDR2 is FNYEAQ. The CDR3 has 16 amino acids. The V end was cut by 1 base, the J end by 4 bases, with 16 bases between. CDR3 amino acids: CASSLEGRRGRETQYF. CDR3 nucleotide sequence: TGTGCCAGCAGCTTAGAAGGTCGCCGGGGAAGAGAGACCCAGTACTTC.

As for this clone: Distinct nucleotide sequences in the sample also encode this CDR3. Here the CDR3 reads CSVVWWDSNSYEQYF. CDR3 DNA sequence: TGCAGCGTCGTGTGGTGGGACTCCAACTCCTACGAGCAGTACTTC. This chain uses TRBV29-1 with TRBJ2-7, with D tentatively TRBD2 (6 bases). Trimming removed 6 bases at V and 0 bases at J, with 18 bases between. The germline gives CDR1 SQVTM, CDR2 ANQGSEA. This CDR3 region has 15 residues.

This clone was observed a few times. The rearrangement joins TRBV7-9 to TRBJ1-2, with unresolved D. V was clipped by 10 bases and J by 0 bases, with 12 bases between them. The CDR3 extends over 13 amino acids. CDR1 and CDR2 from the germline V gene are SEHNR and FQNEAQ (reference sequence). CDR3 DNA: TGTGCCACCTACCGAGTAGCTAACTATGGCTACACCTTC. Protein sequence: CATYRVANYGYTF.

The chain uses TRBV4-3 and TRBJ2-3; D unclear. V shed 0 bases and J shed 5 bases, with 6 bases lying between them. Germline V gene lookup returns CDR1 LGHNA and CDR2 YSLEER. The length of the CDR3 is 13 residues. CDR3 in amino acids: CASSQERVDTQYF. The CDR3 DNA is TGCGCCAGCAGCCAAGAACGGGTAGATACGCAGTATTTT.

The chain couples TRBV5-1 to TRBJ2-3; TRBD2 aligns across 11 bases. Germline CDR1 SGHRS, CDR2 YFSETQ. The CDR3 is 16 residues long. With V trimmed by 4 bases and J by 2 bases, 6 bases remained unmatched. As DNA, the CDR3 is TGCGCCAGCAGCCGCGGGACTAGCGGTCCCACAGATACGCAGTATTTT. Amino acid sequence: CASSRGTSGPTDTQYF.

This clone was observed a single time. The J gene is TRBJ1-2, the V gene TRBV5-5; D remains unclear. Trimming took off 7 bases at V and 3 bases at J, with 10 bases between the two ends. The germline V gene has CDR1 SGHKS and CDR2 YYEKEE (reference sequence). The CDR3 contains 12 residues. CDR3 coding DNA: TGTGCCAGCTTTGGCAGCGACTATGGCTACACCTTC. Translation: CASFGSDYGYTF.

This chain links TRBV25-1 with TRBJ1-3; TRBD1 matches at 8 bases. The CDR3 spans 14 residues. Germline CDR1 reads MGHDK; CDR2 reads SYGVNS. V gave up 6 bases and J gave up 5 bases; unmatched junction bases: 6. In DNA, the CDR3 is TGTGCCAGCAGGGAGACAGGGGCGAGAAACACCATATATTTT. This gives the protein CASRETGARNTIYF.

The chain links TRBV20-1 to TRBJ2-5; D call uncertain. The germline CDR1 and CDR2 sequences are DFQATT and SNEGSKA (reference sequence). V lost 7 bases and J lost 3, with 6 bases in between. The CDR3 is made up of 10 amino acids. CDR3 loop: CSVSEETQYF. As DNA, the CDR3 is TGCAGTGTAAGCGAAGAGACCCAGTACTTC.

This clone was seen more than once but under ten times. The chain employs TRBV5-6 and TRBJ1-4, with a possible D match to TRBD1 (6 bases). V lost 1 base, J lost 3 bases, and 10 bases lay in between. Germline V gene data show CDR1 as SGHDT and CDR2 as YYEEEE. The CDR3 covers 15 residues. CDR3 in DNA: TGTGCCAGCAGCTTGAAACAGGGATCTAATGAAAAACTGTTTTTT. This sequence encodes CASSLKQGSNEKLFF.

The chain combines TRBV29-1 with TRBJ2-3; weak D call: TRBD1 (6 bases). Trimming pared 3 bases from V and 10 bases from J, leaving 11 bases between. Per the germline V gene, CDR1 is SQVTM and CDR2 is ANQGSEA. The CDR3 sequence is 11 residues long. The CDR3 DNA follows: TGCAGCGTTGAGGTCAGGGGACCGCAGTATTTT. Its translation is CSVEVRGPQYF.

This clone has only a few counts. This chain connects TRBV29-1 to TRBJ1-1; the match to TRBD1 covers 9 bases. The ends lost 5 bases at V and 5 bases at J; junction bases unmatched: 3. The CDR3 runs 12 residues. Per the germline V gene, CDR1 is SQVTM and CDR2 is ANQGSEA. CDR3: CSVKQGATEAFF. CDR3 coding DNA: TGCAGCGTTAAACAGGGGGCGACTGAAGCTTTCTTT.

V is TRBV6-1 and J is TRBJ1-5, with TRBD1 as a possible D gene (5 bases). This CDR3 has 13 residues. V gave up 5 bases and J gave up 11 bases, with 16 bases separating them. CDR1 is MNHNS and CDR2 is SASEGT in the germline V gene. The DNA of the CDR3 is TGTGCCAGCAGTACCGGGGGGGGATGGGCCCAGCATTTT. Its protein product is CASSTGGGWAQHF.

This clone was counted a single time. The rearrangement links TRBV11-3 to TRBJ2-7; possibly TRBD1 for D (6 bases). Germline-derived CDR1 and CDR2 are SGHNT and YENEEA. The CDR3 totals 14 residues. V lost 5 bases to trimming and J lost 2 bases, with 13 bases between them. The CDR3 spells CASSQGQGPYEQYF. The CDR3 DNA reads TGTGCCAGCAGCCAGGGGCAGGGCCCCTACGAGCAGTACTTC.